The source of this TCR beta chain is a study of blood T cell repertoires in COVID-19. As for the study in general: The analysed material was cDNA or gDNA that came from T cells, B-cell-depleted T cells, or PBMCs.

There are 15 residues in the CDR3. The germline CDR1 and CDR2 sequences are KGHSH and LQKENI. V was clipped by 6 bases and J by 2 bases, with 11 bases between them. The protocol was immunoSEQ multiplex PCR, while the TCRdb copy is restricted to in-frame clones and leaves out a portion. The table shows approximately 100,000 clones, with about 87% occurring only once. V usage is TRBV18 and J usage is TRBJ2-6, with a tentative D call TRBD2 (5 bases). This TCR derives from a human donor with COVID-19, enrolled during active disease. The donor label of this sample is uncertain. The specimen was peripheral blood. The CDR3 here is CASSQRGAGANVLTF. CDR3 sequence (DNA): TGTGCCAGCTCGCAACGGGGAGCTGGGGCCAACGTCCTGACTTTC.